Listed below are T cell receptor beta chains from one sample, sequenced in a study of cytotoxic CD8 clonotypes in ibrutinib-treated CLL. TCRdb's copy holds only in-frame clones and misses some; the assay was immunoSEQ multiplex PCR. The sample contains about 140,000 clones, approximately 80% of which appear only once. The source was PBMCs, collected after 36 months of ibrutinib treatment. Receptors originate from a human donor with chronic lymphocytic leukemia. Both conserved end residues are part of each CDR3. D genes are given only for firm matches. A clone size is listed for some rows: how often the clone was seen (once, few, many), or a class if it is expanded.

TRBJ2-1	TRBD2	.	15	TRBV6-5	CASSYSASGLREQFF	TGTGCCAGCAGTTACTCGGCTAGCGGGTTACGGGAGCAGTTCTTC
TRBJ2-7	.	once	17	TRBV11-3	CASSLDLLGDLVDEQYF	TGTGCCAGCAGCTTAGATCTGTTAGGGGATCTCGTCGACGAGCAGTACTTC
TRBJ1-1	.	once	14	TRBV29-1	CSVEIPGLGTEAFF	TGCAGCGTTGAAATTCCGGGGCTGGGGACTGAAGCTTTCTTT
TRBJ2-6	.	.	14	TRBV5-1	CASSLEAGANVLTF	TGCGCCAGCAGCTTGGAAGCTGGGGCCAACGTCCTGACTTTC
TRBJ2-5	TRBD2	.	16	TRBV9	CASSVASGRVPETQYF	TGTGCCAGCAGCGTAGCTTCCGGGAGGGTACCAGAGACCCAGTACTTC
TRBJ1-1	.	.	13	TRBV29-1	CSVSTPMNTEAFF	TGCAGCGTTTCAACACCGATGAACACTGAAGCTTTCTTT
TRBJ1-1	.	once	15	TRBV5-4	CASSEYRTENTEAFF	TGTGCCAGCAGCGAATATCGGACCGAAAACACTGAAGCTTTCTTT
TRBJ2-2	.	.	15	TRBV5-1	CASKLTETNTGELFF	TGCGCCAGCAAGCTGACCGAGACGAACACCGGGGAGCTGTTTTTT
TRBJ2-5	TRBD2	.	14	TRBV2	CASSGLAGAGTQYF	TGTGCCAGCTCGGGACTAGCGGGGGCAGGGACCCAGTACTTC
TRBJ2-6	.	.	13	TRBV28	CASSSGQASVLTF	TGTGCCAGCAGTTCGGGACAAGCCTCCGTCCTGACTTTC
TRBJ1-2	TRBD1	.	15	TRBV7-6	CASSRGTGDGYGYTF	TGTGCCAGCAGCCGAGGGACAGGGGACGGCTATGGCTACACCTTC
TRBJ2-3	.	.	13	TRBV29-1	CSVRTARQDTQYF	TGCAGCGTCCGAACGGCCCGGCAAGATACGCAGTATTTT
TRBJ2-7	.	.	16	TRBV10-3	CAISGPRDPGGYEQYF	TGTGCCATCAGTGGGCCGAGGGACCCTGGGGGCTACGAGCAGTACTTC
TRBJ2-2	TRBD1	.	15	TRBV5-1	CASSQQGVATGELFF	TGCGCCAGCAGCCAACAGGGGGTGGCTACCGGGGAGCTGTTTTTT
TRBJ2-5	TRBD1	few	16	TRBV5-6	CASSSALTGNQETQYF	TGTGCCAGCAGCTCGGCCTTGACAGGGAACCAAGAGACCCAGTACTTC
TRBJ1-6	.	.	16	TRBV12-1	CASSPGVVCWNSPLHF	TGTGCCAGCAGCCCTGGGGTGGTTTGTTGGAATTCACCCCTCCACTTT
TRBJ2-1	.	.	16	TRBV7-9	CASSPSGVPSYNEQFF	TGTGCCAGCAGCCCCAGTGGAGTACCCTCCTACAATGAGCAGTTCTTC
TRBJ2-7	TRBD2	.	16	TRBV27	CASSSLTSKKSYEQYF	TGTGCCAGCAGTTCCCTGACTAGCAAGAAATCCTACGAGCAGTACTTC
TRBJ1-2	.	once	15	TRBV7-8	CASSLGGGDSYGYTF	TGTGCCAGCAGCTTAGGCGGGGGCGATAGCTATGGCTACACCTTC
TRBJ1-2	.	few	15	TRBV7-9	CASSLASSGQGIYTF	TGTGCCAGCAGCTTAGCATCTTCCGGCCAGGGGATCTACACCTTC
TRBJ2-3	.	.	14	TRBV7-2	CASSLVREADTQYF	TGTGCCAGCAGCTTAGTGAGGGAGGCGGATACGCAGTATTTT
TRBJ1-1	.	.	12	TRBV29-1	CSVDSHPPEAFF	TGCAGCGTTGACAGTCACCCCCCTGAAGCTTTCTTT
TRBJ1-3	.	.	15	TRBV9	CASSVEGGRGNTIYF	TGTGCCAGCAGCGTAGAGGGCGGCAGAGGAAACACCATATATTTT
TRBJ1-1	.	.	12	TRBV10-2	CASRNMRVEAFF	TGCGCCAGCAGGAACATGAGGGTCGAAGCTTTCTTT
TRBJ2-7	.	.	13	TRBV5-8	CASSGRVSYEQYF	TGTGCCAGCAGCGGCAGGGTCTCCTACGAGCAGTACTTC
TRBJ2-3	TRBD2	.	15	TRBV28	CASSRAGGSTDTQYF	TGTGCCAGCAGCCGAGCGGGGGGGAGCACAGATACGCAGTATTTT
TRBJ2-7	.	.	17	TRBV7-2	CASSSPPPGYIRIEQYF	TGTGCCAGCAGCTCACCCCCTCCGGGATACATTCGAATAGAGCAGTACTTC
TRBJ1-2	TRBD1	.	15	TRBV6-6	CASSYSGQGASGYTF	TGTGCCAGCAGTTACTCGGGACAGGGGGCGTCCGGCTACACCTTC
TRBJ1-1	.	.	13	TRBV10-3	CAIRPGGNTEAFF	TGTGCCATCAGACCGGGGGGGAACACTGAAGCTTTCTTT
TRBJ2-4	.	.	13	TRBV19	CASKDSEENIQYF	TGTGCCAGTAAGGACTCAGAAGAAAACATTCAGTACTTC
TRBJ2-1	.	.	15	TRBV10-3	CATLLQGRVNNEQFF	TGTGCCACCCTCCTACAGGGAAGGGTAAACAATGAGCAGTTCTTC
TRBJ2-7	TRBD1	.	18	TRBV4-2	CASSQDTSTGPLSYEQYF	TGTGCCAGCAGCCAAGATACATCGACAGGGCCCCTCTCCTACGAGCAGTACTTC
TRBJ2-1	.	once	17	TRBV18	CASSPPLRRFGYNEQFF	TGTGCCAGCTCACCACCTTTGCGTCGGTTCGGCTACAATGAGCAGTTCTTC
TRBJ1-2	.	few	11	TRBV18	CASSPLDGYTF	TGTGCCAGCTCACCACTCGATGGCTACACCTTC
TRBJ1-1	.	.	14	TRBV7-2	CASSFRGGGTEAFF	TGTGCCAGCAGCTTCAGGGGAGGTGGCACTGAAGCTTTCTTT
TRBJ2-2	.	.	13	TRBV7-2	CASSFYHTGELFF	TGTGCCAGCAGCTTTTACCACACCGGGGAGCTGTTTTTT
TRBJ2-5	.	.	13	TRBV6-6	CASSYREQETQYF	TGTGCCAGCAGTTACAGGGAACAAGAGACCCAGTACTTC
TRBJ1-2	.	few	15	TRBV19	CASRTTGGYRYGYTF	TGTGCCAGTAGAACCACCGGGGGGTATCGGTATGGCTACACCTTC
TRBJ1-2	.	.	10	TRBV19	CASKGGGYTF	TGTGCCAGTAAGGGGGGCGGCTACACCTTC
TRBJ1-5	.	.	14	TRBV18	CASSYRQGNQPQHF	TGTGCCAGCTCGTATCGACAGGGCAATCAGCCCCAGCATTTT
TRBJ2-1	.	.	11	TRBV30	CAWTSYNEQFF	TGTGCCTGGACCTCCTACAATGAGCAGTTCTTC
TRBJ1-6	.	.	12	TRBV5-1	CASRWDNSPLHF	TGCGCCAGCAGGTGGGATAATTCACCCCTCCACTTT
TRBJ1-1	TRBD1	.	14	TRBV10-3	CAISDGTGNAEAFF	TGTGCCATCAGTGATGGGACAGGGAACGCTGAAGCTTTCTTT
TRBJ1-2	.	.	12	TRBV7-9	CASSPNNYGYTF	TGTGCCAGCAGCCCTAATAACTATGGCTACACCTTC
TRBJ2-7	TRBD2	.	15	TRBV18	CASSPNSGGPYEQYF	TGTGCCAGCTCACCTAATAGCGGGGGGCCTTACGAGCAGTACTTC
TRBJ1-6	.	.	17	TRBV5-8	CASSWGTESSYNSPLHF	TGTGCCAGCAGCTGGGGGACGGAGAGCTCCTATAATTCACCCCTCCACTTT
TRBJ2-1	.	.	15	TRBV19	CASINGGAGYNEQFF	TGTGCCAGTATCAATGGGGGGGCCGGCTACAATGAGCAGTTCTTC
TRBJ2-4	TRBD1	few	15	TRBV5-6	CASSRYTGEWNIQYF	TGTGCCAGCAGCAGATACACAGGGGAATGGAACATTCAGTACTTC
TRBJ1-2	.	few	10	TRBV29-1	CSVLGSGYTF	TGCAGCGTTTTGGGGTCTGGCTACACCTTC
TRBJ1-1	.	.	14	TRBV18	CASSTGTLNTEAFF	TGTGCCAGCTCAACTGGGACGCTGAACACTGAAGCTTTCTTT
TRBJ1-5	TRBD1	.	14	TRBV6-5	CASSRRQGQGPQHF	TGTGCCAGCAGCCGCCGACAGGGGCAGGGGCCCCAGCATTTT
TRBJ2-2	.	.	14	TRBV7-9	CARTGTLNTGELFF	TGTGCCAGAACCGGGACACTCAACACCGGGGAGCTGTTTTTT
TRBJ2-5	.	.	13	TRBV2	CASGSADEETQYF	TGTGCCAGCGGTTCGGCAGATGAAGAGACCCAGTACTTC
TRBJ1-1	.	.	14	TRBV4-2	CASSQAILRTEAFF	TGTGCCAGCAGCCAAGCCATACTCCGCACTGAAGCTTTCTTT
TRBJ2-1	.	.	15	TRBV7-9	CASSPAAPGYNEQFF	TGTGCCAGCAGCCCAGCGGCCCCTGGCTACAATGAGCAGTTCTTC
TRBJ2-1	TRBD2	.	17	TRBV5-5	CASSHLTSGGSYNEQFF	TGTGCCAGCAGCCACTTGACTAGCGGGGGATCCTACAATGAGCAGTTCTTC